This paragraph reports one T cell receptor (beta chain). These data come from a study of T cell changes during pregnancy in multiple sclerosis. Generated by immunoSEQ multiplex PCR, the TCRdb table keeps only in-frame clones and is missing some. The sample contains around 86,000 clones, 80% to 95% of which appear only once. Looked up from germline, CDR1 is MDHEN and CDR2 is SYDVKM. V shed 6 bases and J shed 5 bases, with 16 bases lying between them. The CDR3 loop spans 15 amino acids. Sequenced here: peripheral blood, sampled in the first trimester of pregnancy. The J gene is TRBJ2-2, the V gene TRBV28; tentatively, D is TRBD1 (5 bases). This sequence originates from a female donor with multiple sclerosis, enrolled in a pregnancy study. The CDR3 region has the DNA TGTGCCAGCAGGGGGCTAGTAAAGGGTACCGGGGAGCTGTTTTTT. As protein: CASRGLVKGTGELFF.